Listed below are T cell receptor beta chains from one sample, sequenced in a study of T cells in localized non-small cell lung cancer. TCRdb's table, derived via immunoSEQ multiplex PCR, lists solely in-frame clones and lacks some. Of 6,500 to 8,000 clones listed, about 45% were seen once; the top ten hold 3% to 4%. The input for sequencing was lymph node tissue, taken before any cancer treatment. These TCRs come from a man aged 35-75 years with stage I lung adenocarcinoma. CDR3s include the opening cysteine and the closing phenylalanine or tryptophan. The D gene is left open where the match is weak. Size tells how often a clone was seen (once, few, many) or the class of an expanded clone, and some rows leave it out.

clone_size: -
j_call: TRBJ2-3
v_call: TRBV19
d_call: TRBD2
cdr3_nt: TGTGCCAGTAGTATCACTAGCGGGGGGACAGATACGCAGTATTTT
cdr3_aa: CASSITSGGTDTQYF

clone_size: -
j_call: TRBJ2-7
v_call: TRBV29-1
d_call: TRBD1
cdr3_nt: TGCAGCGTTGAGTTTGGGACAGGGGGCTTCTACGAGCAGTACTTC
cdr3_aa: CSVEFGTGGFYEQYF

clone_size: -
j_call: TRBJ1-2
v_call: TRBV6-8
d_call: -
cdr3_nt: TGTGCCAGCAGTTACGGGGGCAGCTATGGCTACACCTTC
cdr3_aa: CASSYGGSYGYTF

clone_size: -
j_call: TRBJ2-2
v_call: TRBV29-1
d_call: -
cdr3_nt: TGCAGCGCCCCCGTGCCTAGCAACACCGGGGAGCTGTTTTTT
cdr3_aa: CSAPVPSNTGELFF

clone_size: few
j_call: TRBJ2-7
v_call: TRBV28
d_call: -
cdr3_nt: TGTGCCAGCAGTTTAGAGTCCTACGAGCAGTACTTC
cdr3_aa: CASSLESYEQYF

clone_size: -
j_call: TRBJ2-7
v_call: TRBV29-1
d_call: TRBD1
cdr3_nt: TGCAGCGTAACGACAGGGACCTACGAGCAGTACTTC
cdr3_aa: CSVTTGTYEQYF

clone_size: once
j_call: TRBJ2-2
v_call: TRBV11-3
d_call: TRBD1
cdr3_nt: TGTGCCAGCAGGGGGGACAGGGGTCCCACCGGGGAGCTGTTTTTT
cdr3_aa: CASRGDRGPTGELFF

clone_size: -
j_call: TRBJ1-6
v_call: TRBV19
d_call: -
cdr3_nt: TGTCCTACCCGGGGGGACGGCCATTCACCCCTCCACTTT
cdr3_aa: CPTRGDGHSPLHF

clone_size: -
j_call: TRBJ1-2
v_call: TRBV12-5
d_call: TRBD1
cdr3_nt: TGTGCTAGTGCCTCCGGGGCGGGACAGGGCCCAGCTAACTATGGCTACACCTTC
cdr3_aa: CASASGAGQGPANYGYTF

clone_size: -
j_call: TRBJ1-3
v_call: TRBV14
d_call: -
cdr3_nt: TGTGCCAGCAGTCATGGTAGTCGCTCTGGAAACACCATATATTTT
cdr3_aa: CASSHGSRSGNTIYF

clone_size: -
j_call: TRBJ2-5
v_call: TRBV29-1
d_call: TRBD2
cdr3_nt: TGCAGCGTTGTCTCCCTAGCGGGAGTGCGGGAGACCCAGTACTTC
cdr3_aa: CSVVSLAGVRETQYF

clone_size: -
j_call: TRBJ2-5
v_call: TRBV14
d_call: TRBD1
cdr3_nt: TGTGCCAGCAGTAAAAGGCGACAGGGGGTGTCCCAAGAGACCCAGTACTTC
cdr3_aa: CASSKRRQGVSQETQYF

clone_size: medium-sized
j_call: TRBJ2-6
v_call: TRBV28
d_call: TRBD1
cdr3_nt: TGTGCCAGCAGGGAGATTTCGGACAGGGTGGCCAACGTCCTGACTTTC
cdr3_aa: CASREISDRVANVLTF

clone_size: -
j_call: TRBJ1-1
v_call: TRBV12-5
d_call: -
cdr3_nt: TGTGCTAGTGGTTTGGGAGTATTGGGTGGGACTGAAGCTTTCTTT
cdr3_aa: CASGLGVLGGTEAFF

clone_size: medium-sized
j_call: TRBJ2-2
v_call: TRBV6-8
d_call: TRBD1
cdr3_nt: TGTGCCAGCAACAACAGGGGGAGTCCCACCGGGGAGCTGTTTTTT
cdr3_aa: CASNNRGSPTGELFF

clone_size: -
j_call: TRBJ2-2
v_call: TRBV6-8
d_call: -
cdr3_nt: TGTGCCAGCAGTTACGCCTATGCCGGGGAGCTGTTTTTT
cdr3_aa: CASSYAYAGELFF

clone_size: -
j_call: TRBJ1-1
v_call: TRBV30
d_call: -
cdr3_nt: TGTGCCTGGAGTGTAAAACCGGGGGCGGCGGACACTGAAGCTTTCTTT
cdr3_aa: CAWSVKPGAADTEAFF

clone_size: few
j_call: TRBJ2-7
v_call: TRBV18
d_call: -
cdr3_nt: TGTGCCAGCTCACCGAAGGGGGACGAGCAGTACTTC
cdr3_aa: CASSPKGDEQYF

clone_size: -
j_call: TRBJ1-3
v_call: TRBV28
d_call: -
cdr3_nt: TGTGCCAGCAGTGACATTGCTGGAAACACCATATATTTT
cdr3_aa: CASSDIAGNTIYF

clone_size: -
j_call: TRBJ2-1
v_call: TRBV2
d_call: TRBD2
cdr3_nt: TGTGCCAAAGGGACTAGCGGGAATATCTACAATGAGCAGTTCTTC
cdr3_aa: CAKGTSGNIYNEQFF

clone_size: few
j_call: TRBJ1-1
v_call: TRBV28
d_call: TRBD1
cdr3_nt: TGTGCCAGCAGTTTATTCGCCAGGGGGGAAGCTTTCTTT
cdr3_aa: CASSLFARGEAFF

clone_size: -
j_call: TRBJ1-5
v_call: TRBV28
d_call: -
cdr3_nt: -
cdr3_aa: CASSFLAGGGQPQHF

clone_size: -
j_call: TRBJ2-5
v_call: TRBV25-1
d_call: -
cdr3_nt: TGTGCCAGCAATCCGGGACGAGGTAGAAAGACCCAGTACTTC
cdr3_aa: CASNPGRGRKTQYF

clone_size: once
j_call: TRBJ2-2
v_call: TRBV28
d_call: TRBD1
cdr3_nt: TGTGCCAGCAGGACGGACAGGGCCGACACCGGGGAGCTGTTTTTT
cdr3_aa: CASRTDRADTGELFF

clone_size: medium-sized
j_call: TRBJ1-1
v_call: TRBV11-3
d_call: -
cdr3_nt: TGTGCCAGCAGCTTAGTGGGACATGGGAACACTGAAGCTTTCTTT
cdr3_aa: CASSLVGHGNTEAFF

clone_size: -
j_call: TRBJ2-2
v_call: TRBV19
d_call: -
cdr3_nt: TGTGCCAGTAGTATAGTCTACGGCACCGGGGAGCTGTTTTTT
cdr3_aa: CASSIVYGTGELFF

clone_size: -
j_call: TRBJ1-5
v_call: TRBV30
d_call: -
cdr3_nt: TGTGCCTGGGGACAGAATTTCAATCAGCCCCAGCATTTT
cdr3_aa: CAWGQNFNQPQHF

clone_size: -
j_call: TRBJ1-4
v_call: TRBV1
d_call: -
cdr3_nt: TGCGCCAGCAGCCAAGCCGACAGGGGTAATGAAAAACTGTTTTTT
cdr3_aa: CASSQADRGNEKLFF

clone_size: -
j_call: TRBJ2-5
v_call: TRBV19
d_call: -
cdr3_nt: TGTGCCAGTAGTGTAGGACTGGGGGTGGAGACCCAGTACTTC
cdr3_aa: CASSVGLGVETQYF

clone_size: few
j_call: TRBJ1-1
v_call: TRBV7-1
d_call: TRBD1
cdr3_nt: TGTGCCAGCAGCTTAACCCCCAACAGGGGAGCTGAAGCTTTCTTT
cdr3_aa: CASSLTPNRGAEAFF

clone_size: -
j_call: TRBJ2-3
v_call: TRBV19
d_call: -
cdr3_nt: TGTGCCAGTAGTATGACTGGAAAAGACACAGATACGCAGTATTTT
cdr3_aa: CASSMTGKDTDTQYF

clone_size: -
j_call: TRBJ1-5
v_call: TRBV19
d_call: -
cdr3_nt: TGTGCCAGTACCTCGGCAGGCAATCAGCCCCAGCATTTT
cdr3_aa: CASTSAGNQPQHF

clone_size: -
j_call: TRBJ1-2
v_call: TRBV12-1
d_call: -
cdr3_nt: TGTGCCAGCACCCTCCCAGACAGGGGAGGGGACGGCTACACCTTC
cdr3_aa: CASTLPDRGGDGYTF

clone_size: -
j_call: TRBJ2-7
v_call: TRBV30
d_call: TRBD1
cdr3_nt: TGTGCCGGGGGACAGGTGGACGAGCAGTACTTC
cdr3_aa: CAGGQVDEQYF

clone_size: -
j_call: TRBJ2-3
v_call: TRBV14
d_call: -
cdr3_nt: TGTGCCAGCAGTCGTGGGTGGGGGACTAGCACAGATACGCAGTATTTT
cdr3_aa: CASSRGWGTSTDTQYF

clone_size: few
j_call: TRBJ2-7
v_call: TRBV6-8
d_call: TRBD2
cdr3_nt: TGTGCCAGCAGTTACGCTCCCGGGACTAGCGGCACGTTC
cdr3_aa: CASSYAPGTSGTF

clone_size: -
j_call: TRBJ2-5
v_call: TRBV2
d_call: -
cdr3_nt: TGTGCCAGCAGTGAGGGGTGGCCGGGACAACTCTCGGGACTGAAGCGGGGGACCCAGTACTTC
cdr3_aa: CASSEGWPGQLSGLKRGTQYF

clone_size: -
j_call: TRBJ2-3
v_call: TRBV4-1
d_call: -
cdr3_nt: TGCGCCAGCAGCCGCGCCCAGGGGACAGATACGCAGTATTTT
cdr3_aa: CASSRAQGTDTQYF

clone_size: few
j_call: TRBJ1-2
v_call: TRBV15
d_call: -
cdr3_nt: TGTGCCACCAGCCAAGAGGGGGTAAACTATGGCTACACCTTC
cdr3_aa: CATSQEGVNYGYTF

clone_size: -
j_call: TRBJ1-1
v_call: TRBV10-3
d_call: TRBD1
cdr3_nt: TGTGCCAGCTCCTCAGGGGGCGCGGGGCCTGAAGCTTTCTTT
cdr3_aa: CASSSGGAGPEAFF

clone_size: -
j_call: TRBJ2-7
v_call: TRBV14
d_call: -
cdr3_nt: TGTGCCAGCAGCCAAGACGCGGGGAAGTACTTC
cdr3_aa: CASSQDAGKYF

clone_size: few
j_call: TRBJ1-1
v_call: TRBV9
d_call: -
cdr3_nt: TGTGCCAGCAGTCCTCCCGGTGGTGAAGCTTTCTTT
cdr3_aa: CASSPPGGEAFF

clone_size: -
j_call: TRBJ1-2
v_call: TRBV9
d_call: TRBD1
cdr3_nt: TGTGCCAGCAGCGTAGGACAGGGGCTGGATGGCTACACCTTC
cdr3_aa: CASSVGQGLDGYTF

clone_size: once
j_call: TRBJ2-2
v_call: TRBV19
d_call: TRBD1
cdr3_nt: TGTGCCAGTAGTTCGGGAGTATCGTGGACAGGGGACCCCGGGGAGCTGTTTTTT
cdr3_aa: CASSSGVSWTGDPGELFF

clone_size: few
j_call: TRBJ1-2
v_call: TRBV6-7
d_call: -
cdr3_nt: TGTGCCAGCAGTTACTCGAGCGCCAGGGGCTACACCTTC
cdr3_aa: CASSYSSARGYTF

clone_size: medium-sized
j_call: TRBJ2-2
v_call: TRBV28
d_call: -
cdr3_nt: TGTGCCAGCAGTTTGGGCGGACATAACACCGGGGAGCTGTTTTTT
cdr3_aa: CASSLGGHNTGELFF

clone_size: -
j_call: TRBJ2-1
v_call: TRBV6-8
d_call: -
cdr3_nt: TGTGCCAGCAGTGGGGGAAGTCTCTCCTACAATGAGCAGTTCTTC
cdr3_aa: CASSGGSLSYNEQFF

clone_size: few
j_call: TRBJ1-1
v_call: TRBV11-3
d_call: -
cdr3_nt: TGTGCCAGCAGCCAATTGAGTGGTCCCTCAGGAGCTGAAGCTTTCTTT
cdr3_aa: CASSQLSGPSGAEAFF